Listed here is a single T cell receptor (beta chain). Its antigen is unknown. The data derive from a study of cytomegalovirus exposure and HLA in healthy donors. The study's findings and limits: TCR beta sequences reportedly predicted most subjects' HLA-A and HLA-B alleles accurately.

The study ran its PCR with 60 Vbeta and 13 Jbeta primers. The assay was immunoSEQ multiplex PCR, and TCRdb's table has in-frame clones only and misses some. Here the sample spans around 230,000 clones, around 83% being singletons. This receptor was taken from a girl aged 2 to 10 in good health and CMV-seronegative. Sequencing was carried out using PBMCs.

The CDR3 DNA is TGTGCCAGCAGCTTCGTGGGGGGGCCGACCGAGACCCAGTACTTC. It codes for CASSFVGGPTETQYF. The chain employs TRBV5-4 and TRBJ2-5; TRBD2 is a possible D gene (7 bases). CDR1 SGHNT and CDR2 YYREEE come from the germline V gene (reference sequence). The CDR3 is made up of 15 amino acids. Trimming shortened V by 2 bases and J by 5 bases, and 16 bases separated the two germline ends.